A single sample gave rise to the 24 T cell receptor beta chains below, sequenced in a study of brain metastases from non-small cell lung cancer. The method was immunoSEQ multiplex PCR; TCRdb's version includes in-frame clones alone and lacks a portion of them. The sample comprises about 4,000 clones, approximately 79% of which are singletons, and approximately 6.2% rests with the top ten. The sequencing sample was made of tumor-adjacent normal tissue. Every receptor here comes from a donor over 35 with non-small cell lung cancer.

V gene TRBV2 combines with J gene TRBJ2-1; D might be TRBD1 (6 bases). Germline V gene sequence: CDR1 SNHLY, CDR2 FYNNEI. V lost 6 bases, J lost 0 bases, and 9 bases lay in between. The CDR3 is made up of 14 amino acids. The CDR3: CASSDRTSYNEQFF. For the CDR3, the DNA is TGTGCCAGCAGCGACAGGACCTCCTACAATGAGCAGTTCTTC. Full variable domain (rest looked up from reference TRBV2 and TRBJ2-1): EPEVTQTPSHQVTQMGQEVILRCVPISNHLYFYWYRQILGQKVEFLVSFYNNEISEKSEIFDDQFSVERPDGSNFTLKIRSTKLEDSAMYFCASSDRTSYNEQFFGPGTRLTVL.

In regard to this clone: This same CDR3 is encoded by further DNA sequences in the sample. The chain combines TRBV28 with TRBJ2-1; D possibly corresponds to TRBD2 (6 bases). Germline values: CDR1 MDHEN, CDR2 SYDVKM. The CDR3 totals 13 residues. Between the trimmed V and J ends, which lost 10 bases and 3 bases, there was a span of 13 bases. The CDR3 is CAIAGRIYNEQFF. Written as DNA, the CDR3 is TGTGCCATCGCGGGACGGATCTACAATGAGCAGTTCTTC.

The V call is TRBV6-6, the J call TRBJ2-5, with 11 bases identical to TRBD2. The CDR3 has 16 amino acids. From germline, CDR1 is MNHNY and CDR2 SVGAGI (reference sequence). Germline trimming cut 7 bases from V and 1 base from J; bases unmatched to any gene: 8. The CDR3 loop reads CASTSTSGATQETQYF. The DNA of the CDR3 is TGTGCCAGCACCTCGACTAGCGGGGCGACCCAAGAGACCCAGTACTTC.

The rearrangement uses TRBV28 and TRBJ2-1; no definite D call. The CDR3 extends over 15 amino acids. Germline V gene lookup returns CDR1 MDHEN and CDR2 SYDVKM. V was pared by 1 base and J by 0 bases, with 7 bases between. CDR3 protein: CASSLFQSSYNEQFF. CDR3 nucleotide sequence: TGTGCCAGCAGTTTATTCCAGAGCTCCTACAATGAGCAGTTCTTC.

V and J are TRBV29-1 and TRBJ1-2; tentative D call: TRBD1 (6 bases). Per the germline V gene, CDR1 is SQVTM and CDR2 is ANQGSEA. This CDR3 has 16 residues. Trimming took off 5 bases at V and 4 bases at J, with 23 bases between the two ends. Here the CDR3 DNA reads TGCAGCGTTTATGGGATATGGGGGGGCGTTGGCTATGGCTACACCTTC. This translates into CSVYGIWGGVGYGYTF.

DNA for the CDR3: TGCGCCAGCAGCCGTCTTGCTGAGCGGGGAGAGACCCAGTACTTC. Translating it yields CASSRLAERGETQYF. This chain connects TRBV5-1 to TRBJ2-5, with 7 bases fitting TRBD2. Trimming cost V 4 bases and J 4 bases; bases outside gene matches: 10. CDR1 is SGHRS, CDR2 YFSETQ, per germline. The CDR3 has 15 amino acids.

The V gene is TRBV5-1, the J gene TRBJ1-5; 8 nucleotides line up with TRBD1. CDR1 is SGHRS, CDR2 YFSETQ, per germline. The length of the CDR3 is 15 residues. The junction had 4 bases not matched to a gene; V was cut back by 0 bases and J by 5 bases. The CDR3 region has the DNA TGCGCCAGCAGCTTGGGGACAGGGTTACATCAGCCCCAGCATTTT. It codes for CASSLGTGLHQPQHF.

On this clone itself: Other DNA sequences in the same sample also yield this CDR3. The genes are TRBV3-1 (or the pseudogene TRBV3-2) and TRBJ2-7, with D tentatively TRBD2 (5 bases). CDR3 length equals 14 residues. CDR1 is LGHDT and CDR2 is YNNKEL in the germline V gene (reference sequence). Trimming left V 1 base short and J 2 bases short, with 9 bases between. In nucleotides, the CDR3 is TGTGCCAGCAGCCAAGGGCGGGTAGCCTACGAGCAGTACTTC. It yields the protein CASSQGRVAYEQYF.

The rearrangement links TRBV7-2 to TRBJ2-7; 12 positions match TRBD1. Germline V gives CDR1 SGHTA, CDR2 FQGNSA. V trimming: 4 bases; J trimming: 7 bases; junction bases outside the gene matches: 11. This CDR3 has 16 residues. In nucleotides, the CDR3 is TGTGCCAGCAGCTCCGTCGGGACAGGGGGCGCGGGAGAGCAGTACTTC. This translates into CASSSVGTGGAGEQYF.

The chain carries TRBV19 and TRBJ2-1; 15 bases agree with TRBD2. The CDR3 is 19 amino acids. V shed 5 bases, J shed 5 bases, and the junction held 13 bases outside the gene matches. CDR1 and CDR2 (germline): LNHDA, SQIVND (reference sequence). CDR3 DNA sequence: TGTGCCAGTAGTTCAACGCTAGGGACTAGCGGGAGGCGACACAATGAGCAGTTCTTC. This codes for CASSSTLGTSGRRHNEQFF.

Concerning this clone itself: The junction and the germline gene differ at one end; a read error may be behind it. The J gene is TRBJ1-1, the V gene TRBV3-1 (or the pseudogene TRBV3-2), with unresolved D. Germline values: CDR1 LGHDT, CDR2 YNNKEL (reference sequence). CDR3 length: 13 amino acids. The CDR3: CVSSRTSNTEAFF. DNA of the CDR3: TGTGTCAGCAGCCGGACGTCTAACACTGAAGCTTTCTTT.

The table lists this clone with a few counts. The CDR3 reads CASSDGGGNEQFF. CDR3 DNA: TGCGCCAGCAGTGACGGCGGCGGGAATGAGCAGTTCTTC. The rearrangement links TRBV10-1 to TRBJ2-1, with D possibly being TRBD2 (5 bases). Trimming took 3 bases from V and 7 from J, leaving 10 bases between them. CDR3 length: 13 amino acids. Germline loops: CDR1 WNHNN, CDR2 SYGVQD (reference sequence).

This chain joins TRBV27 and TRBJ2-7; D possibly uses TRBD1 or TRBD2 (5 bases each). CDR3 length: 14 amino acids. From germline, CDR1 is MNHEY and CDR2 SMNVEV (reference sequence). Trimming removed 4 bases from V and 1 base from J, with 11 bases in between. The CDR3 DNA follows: TGTGCCAGCAGTTCCCTGGGGGAGTCCTACGAGCAGTACTTC. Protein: CASSSLGESYEQYF.

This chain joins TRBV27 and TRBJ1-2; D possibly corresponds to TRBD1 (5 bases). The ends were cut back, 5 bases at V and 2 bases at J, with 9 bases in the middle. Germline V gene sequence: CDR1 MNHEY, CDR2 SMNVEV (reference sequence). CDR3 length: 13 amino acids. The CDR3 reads CASSPEGNYGYTF. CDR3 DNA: TGTGCCAGCAGTCCGGAGGGGAACTATGGCTACACCTTC.

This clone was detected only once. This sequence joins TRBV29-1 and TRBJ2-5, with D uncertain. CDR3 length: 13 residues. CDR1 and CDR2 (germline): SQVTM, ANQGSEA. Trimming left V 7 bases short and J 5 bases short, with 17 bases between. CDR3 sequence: CSGGYGLGETQYF. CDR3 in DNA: TGCAGCGGGGGATATGGGCTTGGGGAGACCCAGTACTTC.

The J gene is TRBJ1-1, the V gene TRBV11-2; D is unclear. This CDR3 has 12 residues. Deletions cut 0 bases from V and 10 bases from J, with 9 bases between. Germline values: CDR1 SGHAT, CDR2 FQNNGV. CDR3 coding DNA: TGTGCCAGCAGCTTAGAGGGGTACGGAGCTTTCTTT. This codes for CASSLEGYGAFF.

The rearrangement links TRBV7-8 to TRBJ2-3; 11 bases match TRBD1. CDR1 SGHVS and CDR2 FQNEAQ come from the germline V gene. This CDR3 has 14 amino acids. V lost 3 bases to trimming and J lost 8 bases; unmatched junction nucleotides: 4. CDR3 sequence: CASSLDRGLGTQYF. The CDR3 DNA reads TGTGCCAGCAGCTTGGACAGGGGGCTTGGTACGCAGTATTTT. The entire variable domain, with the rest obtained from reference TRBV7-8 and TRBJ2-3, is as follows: GAGVSQSPRYKVAKRGQDVALRCDPISGHVSLFWYQQALGQGPEFLTYFQNEAQLDKSGLPSDRFFAERPEGSVSTLKIQRTQQEDSAVYLCASSLDRGLGTQYFGPGTRLTVL.

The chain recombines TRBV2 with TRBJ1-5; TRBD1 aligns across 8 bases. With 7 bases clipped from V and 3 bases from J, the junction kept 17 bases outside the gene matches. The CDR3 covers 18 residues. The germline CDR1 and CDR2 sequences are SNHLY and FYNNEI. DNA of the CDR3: TGTGCCAGCAACGTAGTCCGGGACAGGCGAGGGTACAATCAGCCCCAGCATTTT. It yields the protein CASNVVRDRRGYNQPQHF.

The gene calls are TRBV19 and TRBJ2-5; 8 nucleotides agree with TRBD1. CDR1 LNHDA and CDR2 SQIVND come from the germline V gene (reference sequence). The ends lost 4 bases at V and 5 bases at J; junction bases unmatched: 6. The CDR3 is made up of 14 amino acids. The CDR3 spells CASSRGTGGETQYF. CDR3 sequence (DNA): TGTGCCAGTAGTAGAGGGACAGGAGGGGAGACCCAGTACTTC.

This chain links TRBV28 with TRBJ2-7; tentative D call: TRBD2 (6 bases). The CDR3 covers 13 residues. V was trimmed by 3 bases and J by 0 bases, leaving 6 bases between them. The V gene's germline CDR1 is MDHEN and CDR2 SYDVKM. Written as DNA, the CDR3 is TGTGCCAGCAGTTTCGGGAGCTCCTACGAGCAGTACTTC. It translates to CASSFGSSYEQYF. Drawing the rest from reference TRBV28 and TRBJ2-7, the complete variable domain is DVKVTQSSRYLVKRTGEKVFLECVQDMDHENMFWYRQDPGLGLRLIYFSYDVKMKEKGDIPEGYSVSREKKERFSLILESASTNQTSMYLCASSFGSSYEQYFGPGTRLTVT.

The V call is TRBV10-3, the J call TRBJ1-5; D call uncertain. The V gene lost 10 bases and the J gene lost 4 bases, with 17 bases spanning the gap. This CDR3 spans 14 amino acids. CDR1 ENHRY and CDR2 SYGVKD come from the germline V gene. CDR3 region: CATQNTQLNQPQHF. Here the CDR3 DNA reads TGTGCCACCCAAAACACACAGTTGAATCAGCCCCAGCATTTT.

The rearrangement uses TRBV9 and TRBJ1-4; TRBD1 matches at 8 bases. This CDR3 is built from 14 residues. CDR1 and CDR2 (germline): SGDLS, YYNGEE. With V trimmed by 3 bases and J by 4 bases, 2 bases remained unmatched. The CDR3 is CASSATGDNEKLFF. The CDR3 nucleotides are TGTGCCAGCAGCGCGACAGGGGATAATGAAAAACTGTTTTTT. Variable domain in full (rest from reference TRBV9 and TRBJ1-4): DSGVTQTPKHLITATGQRVTLRCSPRSGDLSVYWYQQSLDQGLQFLIQYYNGEERAKGNILERFSAQQFPDLHSELNLSSLELGDSALYFCASSATGDNEKLFFGSGTQLSVL.

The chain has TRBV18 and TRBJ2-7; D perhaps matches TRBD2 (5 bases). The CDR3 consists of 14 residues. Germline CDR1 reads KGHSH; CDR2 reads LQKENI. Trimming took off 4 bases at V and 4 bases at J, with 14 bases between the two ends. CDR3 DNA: TGTGCCAGCTCACAGGATGCGGGCTCTTACGAGCAGTACTTC. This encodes CASSQDAGSYEQYF.

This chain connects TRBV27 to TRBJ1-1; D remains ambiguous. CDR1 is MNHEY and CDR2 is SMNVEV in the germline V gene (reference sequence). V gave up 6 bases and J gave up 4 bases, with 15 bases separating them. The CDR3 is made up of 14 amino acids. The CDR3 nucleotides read TGTGCCAGCAGGGTACGGAGGGAGCTCACTGAAGCTTTCTTT. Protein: CASRVRRELTEAFF.